The source of this TCR beta chain is a study of blood T cell repertoires in COVID-19. The wider study: The samples span acute and convalescent COVID-19 from the United States, Italy and Spain. Sources were T cells, B-cell-depleted T cells, or PBMCs; the material itself was cDNA or gDNA.

With 2 bases clipped from V and 4 bases from J, the junction kept 6 bases outside the gene matches. Germline V CDR1 and CDR2: SGHTS, YDEGEE. CDR3 length: 15 amino acids. Per the original data handling: Amplification from reference gene primers served as the basis for estimated nucleated cell counts. Produced via immunoSEQ multiplex PCR; TCRdb's table is partial and in-frame only. V and J calls and clone size are those listed in that table; D and trimming were worked out from the DNA. The repertoire holds around 260,000 clones, with less than 90% as singletons. The rearrangement links TRBV5-8 to TRBJ2-1; TRBD2 agrees at 7 bases. Sequences were obtained from peripheral blood. This clonotype was obtained from a man aged 55 to 70 with acute or convalescent COVID-19. CDR3: CASSFSGGVYNEQFF. DNA of the CDR3: TGTGCCAGCAGCTTCTCGGGAGGAGTATACAATGAGCAGTTCTTC.